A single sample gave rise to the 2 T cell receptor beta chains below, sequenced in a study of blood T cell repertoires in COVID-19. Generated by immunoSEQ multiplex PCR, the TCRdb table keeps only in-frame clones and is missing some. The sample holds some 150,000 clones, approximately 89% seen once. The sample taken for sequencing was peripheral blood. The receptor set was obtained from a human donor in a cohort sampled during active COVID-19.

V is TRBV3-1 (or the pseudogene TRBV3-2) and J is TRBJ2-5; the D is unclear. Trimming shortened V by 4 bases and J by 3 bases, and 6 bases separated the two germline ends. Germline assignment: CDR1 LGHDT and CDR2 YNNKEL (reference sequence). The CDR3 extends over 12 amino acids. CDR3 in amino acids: CASSPLKETQYF. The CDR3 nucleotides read TGTGCCAGCAGCCCTTTAAAAGAGACCCAGTACTTC.

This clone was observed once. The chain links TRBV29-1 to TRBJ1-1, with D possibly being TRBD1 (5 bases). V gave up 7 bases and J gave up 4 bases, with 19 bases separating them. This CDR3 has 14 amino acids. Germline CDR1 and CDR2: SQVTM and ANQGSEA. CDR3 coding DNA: TGCAGCGCCGCGGGCCAGGGAGGAGGCACTGAAGCTTTCTTT. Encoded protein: CSAAGQGGGTEAFF.